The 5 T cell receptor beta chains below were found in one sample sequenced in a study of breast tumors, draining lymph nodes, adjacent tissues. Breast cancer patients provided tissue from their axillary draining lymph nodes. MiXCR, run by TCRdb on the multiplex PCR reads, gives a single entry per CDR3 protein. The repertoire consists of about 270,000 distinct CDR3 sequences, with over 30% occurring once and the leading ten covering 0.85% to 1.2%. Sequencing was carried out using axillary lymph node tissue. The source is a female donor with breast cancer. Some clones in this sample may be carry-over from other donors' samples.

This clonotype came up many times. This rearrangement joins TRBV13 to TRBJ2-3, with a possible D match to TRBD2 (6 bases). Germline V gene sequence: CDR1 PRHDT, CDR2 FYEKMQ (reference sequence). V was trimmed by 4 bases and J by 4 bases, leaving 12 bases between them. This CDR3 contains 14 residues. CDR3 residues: CASSSNLAADTQYF. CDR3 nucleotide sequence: TGTGCCAGCAGCTCCAATTTAGCGGCAGATACGCAGTATTTT.

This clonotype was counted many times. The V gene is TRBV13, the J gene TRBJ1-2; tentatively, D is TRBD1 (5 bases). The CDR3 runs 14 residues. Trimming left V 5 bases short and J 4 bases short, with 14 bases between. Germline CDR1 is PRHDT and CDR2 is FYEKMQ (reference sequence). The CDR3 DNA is TGTGCCAGCAGCCGCCCGACAGAGACCTATGGCTACACCTTC. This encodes CASSRPTETYGYTF.

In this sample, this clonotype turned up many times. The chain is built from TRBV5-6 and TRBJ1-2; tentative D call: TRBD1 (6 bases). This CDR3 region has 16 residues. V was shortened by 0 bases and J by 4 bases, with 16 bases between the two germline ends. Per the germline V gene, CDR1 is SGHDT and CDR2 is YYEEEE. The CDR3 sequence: CASSLETGIVGYGYTF. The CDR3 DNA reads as TGTGCCAGCAGCTTGGAAACAGGGATTGTAGGCTATGGCTACACCTTC.

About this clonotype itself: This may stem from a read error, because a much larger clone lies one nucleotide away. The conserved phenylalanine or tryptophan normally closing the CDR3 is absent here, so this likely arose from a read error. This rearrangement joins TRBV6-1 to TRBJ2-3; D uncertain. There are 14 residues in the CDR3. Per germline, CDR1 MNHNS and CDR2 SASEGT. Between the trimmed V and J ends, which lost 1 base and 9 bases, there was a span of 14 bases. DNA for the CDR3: TGTGCCAGCAGTGAAGAGTCCCCTAGGGAAACGCAGTATCTT. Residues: CASSEESPRETQYL.

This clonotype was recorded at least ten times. CDR3: CASSLTGNQPQHF. CDR3 coding DNA: TGTGCCAGCAGCTTAACAGGGAATCAGCCCCAGCATTTT. The chain is built from TRBV7-9 and TRBJ1-5, with TRBD1 as a possible D gene (6 bases). The germline gives CDR1 SEHNR, CDR2 FQNEAQ (reference sequence). V was shortened by 2 bases and J by 4 bases, with 6 bases between the two germline ends. The CDR3 is 13 residues long.